Below are 29 T cell receptor beta chains sequenced from a single sample in a study of blood T cell repertoires in COVID-19. Here immunoSEQ multiplex PCR was the method, and the copy in TCRdb shows in-frame clones only, minus some. The table shows about 350,000 clones, with about nine tenths occurring only once. Sequenced material: PBMCs or T cells enriched from blood (not recorded which). The receptors derive from a woman in her twenties or thirties who had been exposed to COVID-19.

The CDR3 DNA is TGTGCCAGTCACCGGACAGGGTCCACAGATACGCAGTATTTT. It is translated as CASHRTGSTDTQYF. The genes are TRBV19 and TRBJ2-3; TRBD1 matches at 8 bases. Germline V gene lookup returns CDR1 LNHDA and CDR2 SQIVND (reference sequence). J lost 2 bases, V lost 8 bases, and 6 bases had no gene match. The length of the CDR3 is 14 residues.

V and J are TRBV19 and TRBJ1-3; 7 nucleotides align to TRBD1. This CDR3 is 16 amino acids long. Germline lookup yields CDR1 LNHDA and CDR2 SQIVND (reference sequence). After removal of 4 bases from V and 0 bases from J, the junction contained 6 bases not matched to a gene. CDR3 DNA sequence: TGTGCCAGTAGTAAGAGGGGGCAAAGCTCTGGAAACACCATATATTTT. Its translation: CASSKRGQSSGNTIYF.

This chain joins TRBV9 and TRBJ2-7; D gene uncertain. V lost 0 bases, J lost 4 bases, and 14 bases lay in between. CDR3 length equals 15 residues. Germline V CDR1 and CDR2: SGDLS, YYNGEE. In DNA, the CDR3 is TGTGCCAGCAGCGTAGAGGCGGAGCCCCGGTACGAGCAGTACTTC. It codes for CASSVEAEPRYEQYF.

The chain carries TRBV18 and TRBJ2-5, with TRBD1 identical over 7 bases. Germline trimming cut 3 bases from V and 4 bases from J; bases unmatched to any gene: 8. This CDR3 comprises 15 residues. The V gene's germline CDR1 is KGHSH and CDR2 LQKENI. Here the CDR3 reads CASSPTIQGTETQYF. The CDR3 nucleotides are TGTGCCAGCTCACCGACAATACAGGGGACAGAGACCCAGTACTTC.

J is TRBJ1-5 and V is TRBV19; tentatively, D is TRBD1 (6 bases). The CDR3 consists of 15 residues. Germline V gene lookup returns CDR1 LNHDA and CDR2 SQIVND (reference sequence). V was trimmed by 4 bases and J by 6 bases, leaving 16 bases between them. This CDR3 reads CASSTQGYAVQPQHF. For the CDR3, the DNA is TGTGCCAGTAGTACACAGGGTTATGCCGTTCAGCCCCAGCATTTT.

The gene calls are TRBV5-8 and TRBJ1-1, with D unclear. Germline V CDR1 and CDR2: SGHTS, YDEGEE. CDR3 length: 13 amino acids. Trimming removed 7 bases at V and 0 bases at J, with 10 bases between. CDR3 loop: CASGRELNTEAFF. The DNA for the CDR3 is TGTGCCAGCGGTAGAGAGCTGAACACTGAAGCTTTCTTT.

This chain connects TRBV2 to TRBJ2-1; tentatively, D is TRBD2 (7 bases). CDR1 and CDR2 (germline): SNHLY, FYNNEI. The CDR3 runs 13 residues. V lost 11 bases, J lost 7 bases, and 18 bases lay in between. The CDR3 region is CAVGGGGWNEQFF. As DNA, the CDR3 is TGTGCCGTCGGAGGGGGGGGCTGGAATGAGCAGTTCTTC.

This chain joins TRBV19 and TRBJ2-1; 16 bases are a match to TRBD2. The V gene's germline CDR1 is LNHDA and CDR2 SQIVND (reference sequence). This CDR3 has 18 amino acids. The ends lost 5 bases at V and 3 bases at J; junction bases unmatched: 7. The CDR3: CASSLGTSGRAFYNEQFF. As DNA, the CDR3 is TGTGCCAGTAGTCTCGGGACTAGCGGGAGGGCCTTCTACAATGAGCAGTTCTTC.

J is TRBJ2-7 and V is TRBV19, with TRBD1 as a possible D gene (6 bases). The CDR3 is 14 amino acids. V was trimmed by 4 bases and J by 2 bases, leaving 12 bases between them. Germline loops: CDR1 LNHDA, CDR2 SQIVND (reference sequence). CDR3 loop: CASSSSGDPYEQYF. For the CDR3, the DNA is TGTGCCAGTAGTAGTTCAGGGGATCCCTACGAGCAGTACTTC.

The rearrangement uses TRBV19 and TRBJ1-2, with D possibly matching TRBD1 (6 bases). V was cut by 7 bases and J by 8 bases, with 14 bases left in between. The CDR3 sequence is 12 residues long. Germline CDR1 reads LNHDA; CDR2 reads SQIVND (reference sequence). CDR3 in amino acids: CASTGGAYGYTF. The CDR3 DNA is TGTGCCAGTACGGGGGGGGCTTACGGCTACACCTTC.

V and J are TRBV5-4 and TRBJ2-7, with D unresolved. The CDR3 is made up of 15 amino acids. The germline CDR1 and CDR2 sequences are SGHNT and YYREEE (reference sequence). V shed 0 bases and J shed 3 bases, with 13 bases lying between them. The CDR3 sequence: CASSLGQALNYEQYF. The CDR3 DNA follows: TGTGCCAGCAGCTTGGGCCAGGCTTTAAACTACGAGCAGTACTTC.

The J gene is TRBJ2-7, the V gene TRBV28, with 13 bases aligning to TRBD2. From germline, CDR1 is MDHEN and CDR2 SYDVKM. Trimming took 6 bases from V and 3 from J; bases not matched to a gene: 8. The CDR3 length is 16 residues. CDR3 DNA: TGTGCCAGCAGCCGGACTAGCGGGAGAAGACGCTACGAGCAGTACTTC. Encoded protein: CASSRTSGRRRYEQYF.

The V call is TRBV30, the J call TRBJ1-1, with D perhaps matching TRBD1 (5 bases). Germline V gene data show CDR1 as GTSNPN and CDR2 as SVGIG (reference sequence). CDR3 length: 18 residues. V gave up 0 bases and J gave up 2 bases, with 22 bases separating them. The CDR3 is CAWSVRPSRSGLNTEAFF. For the CDR3, the DNA is TGTGCCTGGAGTGTAAGGCCCTCCCGATCGGGACTCAACACTGAAGCTTTCTTT.

The rearrangement joins TRBV28 to TRBJ1-4, with D possibly being TRBD1 (5 bases). CDR1 MDHEN and CDR2 SYDVKM come from the germline V gene. The CDR3 spans 16 residues. Trimming took off 3 bases at V and 4 bases at J, with 15 bases between the two ends. CDR3 coding DNA: TGTGCCAGCAGTTTTAGACGGGGGAGGGGTAATGAAAAACTGTTTTTT. It is translated as CASSFRRGRGNEKLFF.

V gene TRBV4-2 combines with J gene TRBJ2-2, with 13 bases that match TRBD2. Germline trimming cut 3 bases from V and 5 bases from J; bases unmatched to any gene: 9. Germline CDR1 is LGHNA and CDR2 is YNFKEQ. The CDR3 has 18 residues. The chain's CDR3 is CASSHRLAGGSRTGELFF. DNA of the CDR3: TGTGCCAGCAGCCACCGACTAGCGGGAGGATCGAGGACCGGGGAGCTGTTTTTT.

This clone showed up just a few times. The chain combines TRBV11-3 with TRBJ2-7; D remains ambiguous. Germline-derived CDR1 and CDR2 are SGHNT and YENEEA. With 0 bases removed from V and 0 bases from J, the gap between germline ends came to 12 bases. This CDR3 is built from 16 residues. The chain's CDR3 is CASSLEGWLDSYEQYF. CDR3 sequence (DNA): TGTGCCAGCAGCTTAGAAGGATGGCTAGACTCCTACGAGCAGTACTTC.

The genes are TRBV14 and TRBJ1-6, with D unclear. The germline gives CDR1 SGHDN, CDR2 FVKESK. This CDR3 has 17 amino acids. Trimming left V 4 bases short and J 7 bases short, with 20 bases between. This chain's CDR3 is CASSPRLPSGMNSPLHF. The CDR3 nucleotides read TGTGCCAGCAGCCCAAGACTTCCGTCCGGGATGAATTCACCCCTCCACTTT. Based on the CDR3 plus reference TRBV14 and TRBJ1-6, the full variable domain is EAGVTQFPSHSVIEKGQTVTLRCDPISGHDNLYWYRRVMGKEIKFLLHFVKESKQDESGMPNNRFLAERTGGTYSTLKVQPAELEDSGVYFCASSPRLPSGMNSPLHFGNGTRLTVT.

Here the CDR3 DNA reads TGTGCCAGCAGCTCCGGGACAGGGGGCAGGACCCAGCATTTT. Amino acid sequence: CASSSGTGGRTQHF. This chain links TRBV5-6 with TRBJ1-5; 12 bases fit TRBD1. The CDR3 is 14 amino acids. Germline values: CDR1 SGHDT, CDR2 YYEEEE. Trimming removed 3 bases from V and 11 bases from J; junction bases left unmatched: 6.

This chain joins TRBV10-3 and TRBJ2-1; perhaps TRBD2 as D (5 bases). This CDR3 contains 13 residues. In germline, CDR1 is ENHRY, CDR2 SYGVKD. The V end was cut by 4 bases, the J end by 2 bases, with 6 bases between. The CDR3, as DNA: TGTGCCATCAGTGGAGGGACCTACAATGAGCAGTTCTTC. This translates into CAISGGTYNEQFF.

The chain links TRBV5-1 to TRBJ2-7, with TRBD2 as a possible D gene (5 bases). CDR3 length: 14 amino acids. Per germline, CDR1 SGHRS and CDR2 YFSETQ. The V gene lost 0 bases and the J gene lost 7 bases, with 14 bases spanning the gap. The CDR3 DNA reads as TGCGCCAGCAGCTTGGGCGGGCCCTCTGGGGAGCAGTACTTC. Its protein is CASSLGGPSGEQYF.

The chain recombines TRBV7-3 with TRBJ2-7; 8 bases are a match to TRBD2. CDR1 and CDR2 (germline): SGHTA, FQGTGA. The trim removed 0 bases at V and 6 bases at J, leaving 13 bases unmatched. The CDR3 spans 17 residues. The CDR3: CASSLTGASGSAGEQYF. CDR3 nucleotides: TGTGCCAGCAGCTTAACCGGGGCTAGCGGGTCGGCCGGCGAGCAGTACTTC.

The chain recombines TRBV11-2 with TRBJ2-3; TRBD2 matches at 9 bases. Germline V lookup: CDR1 SGHAT, CDR2 FQNNGV. After removal of 5 bases from V and 6 bases from J, the junction contained 9 bases not matched to a gene. The CDR3 totals 15 residues. Here the CDR3 reads CASSPLAGVGDTQYF. The CDR3 region has the DNA TGTGCCAGCAGCCCCTTAGCGGGAGTCGGGGATACGCAGTATTTT.

The chain carries TRBV6-5 and TRBJ2-7; D may be TRBD2 (6 bases). The germline V gene has CDR1 MNHEY and CDR2 SVGAGI. The CDR3 runs to 14 residues. V was pared by 3 bases and J by 0 bases, with 9 bases between. CDR3 protein: CASSYRGLSYEQYF. The CDR3 bases are TGTGCCAGCAGTTATCGGGGACTCTCCTACGAGCAGTACTTC.

This CDR3 is CSVGQSNQPQHF. The CDR3 nucleotides are TGCAGCGTTGGACAGAGCAATCAGCCCCAGCATTTT. The rearrangement uses TRBV29-1 and TRBJ1-5, with D tentatively TRBD1 (5 bases). Germline V gene lookup returns CDR1 SQVTM and CDR2 ANQGSEA. V gave up 4 bases and J gave up 1 base, with 5 bases separating them. The CDR3 runs 12 residues.

This clone was detected only once. The rearrangement joins TRBV9 to TRBJ2-3, with 9 bases lining up with TRBD2. Germline CDR1 reads SGDLS; CDR2 reads YYNGEE. Unmatched junction bases numbered 6, after V lost 0 bases and J lost 4 bases. The CDR3 loop spans 16 amino acids. CDR3: CASSVGGGRAADTQYF. The CDR3 coding sequence is TGTGCCAGCAGCGTAGGGGGCGGGAGGGCTGCAGATACGCAGTATTTT. The variable domain in full, with the rest retrieved from reference TRBV9 and TRBJ2-3, is DSGVTQTPKHLITATGQRVTLRCSPRSGDLSVYWYQQSLDQGLQFLIQYYNGEERAKGNILERFSAQQFPDLHSELNLSSLELGDSALYFCASSVGGGRAADTQYFGPGTRLTVL.

This chain uses TRBV24-1 with TRBJ2-7, with 9 bases identical to TRBD1. The J segment lost 3 bases and the V segment lost 4 bases, leaving 6 bases of the junction unmatched. Germline CDR1 reads KGHDR; CDR2 reads SFDVKD. CDR3 size: 15 residues. CDR3 bases: TGTGCCACCAGTGAGACCGGGACAGGGCGCTACGAGCAGTACTTC. This encodes CATSETGTGRYEQYF.

The rearrangement links TRBV6-5 to TRBJ2-7, with 7 bases matching TRBD1. J gave up 2 bases and V 0 bases, and 7 bases lay outside the gene matches. Germline lookup yields CDR1 MNHEY and CDR2 SVGAGI. CDR3 length: 16 residues. CDR3 DNA: TGTGCCAGCAGTTACTCTACAGGGGATTTCCCCTACGAGCAGTACTTC. Residues: CASSYSTGDFPYEQYF.

This clone was observed a single time. V usage is TRBV10-3 and J usage is TRBJ2-3; 10 positions agree with TRBD2. Losses at the gene ends were 11 bases for V and 3 bases for J; bases not matched to a gene: 8. Germline lookup yields CDR1 ENHRY and CDR2 SYGVKD. CDR3 length: 14 amino acids. CDR3 amino acids: CAVLAGVGTDTQYF. The CDR3, as DNA: TGTGCCGTCCTAGCGGGAGTCGGGACAGATACGCAGTATTTT.

V usage is TRBV7-9 and J usage is TRBJ2-2; D not certain. Germline loops: CDR1 SEHNR, CDR2 FQNEAQ (reference sequence). With 0 bases removed from V and 6 bases from J, the gap between germline ends came to 5 bases. The CDR3 contains 13 residues. The DNA for the CDR3 is TGTGCCAGCAGCTTAGCGTTCTCCGGGGAGCTGTTTTTT. Protein: CASSLAFSGELFF.